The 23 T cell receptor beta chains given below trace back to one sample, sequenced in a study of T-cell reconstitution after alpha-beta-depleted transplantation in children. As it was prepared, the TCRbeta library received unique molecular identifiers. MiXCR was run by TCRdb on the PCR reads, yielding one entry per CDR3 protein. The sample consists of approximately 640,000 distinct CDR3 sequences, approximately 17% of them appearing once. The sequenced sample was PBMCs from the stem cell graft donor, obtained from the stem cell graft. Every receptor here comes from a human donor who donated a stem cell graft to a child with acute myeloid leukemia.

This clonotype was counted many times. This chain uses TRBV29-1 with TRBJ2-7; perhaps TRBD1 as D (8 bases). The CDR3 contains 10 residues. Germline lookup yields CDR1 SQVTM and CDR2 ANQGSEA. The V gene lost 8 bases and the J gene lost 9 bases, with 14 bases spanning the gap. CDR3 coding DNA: TGCAGCAAAAACAGGGGGGGGCAGTACGTC. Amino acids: CSKNRGGQYV.

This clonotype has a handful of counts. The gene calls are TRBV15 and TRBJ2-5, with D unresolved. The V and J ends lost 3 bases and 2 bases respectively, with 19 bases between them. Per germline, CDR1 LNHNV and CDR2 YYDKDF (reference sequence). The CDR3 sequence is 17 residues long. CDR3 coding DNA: TGTGCCACCAGCAGCCCGACACGTGACTGGTATCAAGAGACCCAGTACTTC. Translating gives CATSSPTRDWYQETQYF.

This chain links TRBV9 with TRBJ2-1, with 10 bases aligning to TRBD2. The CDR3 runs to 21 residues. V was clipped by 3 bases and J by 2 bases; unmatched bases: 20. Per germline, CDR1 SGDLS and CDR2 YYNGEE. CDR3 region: CASSARAKGETSGDTYNEQFF. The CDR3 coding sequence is TGTGCCAGCAGCGCCAGAGCGAAAGGGGAAACTAGCGGGGATACCTACAATGAGCAGTTCTTC.

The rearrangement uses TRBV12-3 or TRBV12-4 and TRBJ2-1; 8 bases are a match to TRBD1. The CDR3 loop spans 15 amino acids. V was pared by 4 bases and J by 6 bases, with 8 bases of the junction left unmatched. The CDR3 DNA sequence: TGTGCCAGCAGTTCCCGGGACAGGATAGGCAATGAGCAGTTCTTC. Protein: CASSSRDRIGNEQFF.

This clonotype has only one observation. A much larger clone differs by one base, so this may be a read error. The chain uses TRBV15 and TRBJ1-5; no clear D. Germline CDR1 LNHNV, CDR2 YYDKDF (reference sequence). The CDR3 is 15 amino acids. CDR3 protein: CASSREGWFNQPQHF. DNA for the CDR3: TGTGCCAGCAGCAGAGAAGGGTGGTTCAATCAGCCCCAGCATTTT.

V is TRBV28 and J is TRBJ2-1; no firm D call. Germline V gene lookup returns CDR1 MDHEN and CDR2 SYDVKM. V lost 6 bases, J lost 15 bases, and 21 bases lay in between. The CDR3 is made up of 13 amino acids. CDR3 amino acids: CASSPRRLLRRFF. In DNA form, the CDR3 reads TGTGCCAGCAGCCCACGACGTCTTCTCAGGCGGTTCTTC.

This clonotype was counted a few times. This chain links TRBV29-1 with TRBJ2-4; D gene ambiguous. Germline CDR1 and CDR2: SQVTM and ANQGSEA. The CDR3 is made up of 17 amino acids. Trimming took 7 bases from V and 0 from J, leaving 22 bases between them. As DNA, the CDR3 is TGCAGCGCAGAACAAGAGAGTGAGGCAATAGCCAAAAACATTCAGTACTTC. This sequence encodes CSAEQESEAIAKNIQYF.

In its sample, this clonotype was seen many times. The CDR3 protein is CSAHSSGGLHYEQYV. The CDR3 DNA follows: TGCAGTGCTCATTCTAGCGGGGGATTACACTACGAGCAGTACGTC. The chain employs TRBV20-1 and TRBJ2-7, with 10 nucleotides matching TRBD2. The V and J ends lost 5 bases and 3 bases, in that order; junction bases with no gene match: 10. CDR3 size: 15 residues. The germline CDR1 and CDR2 sequences are DFQATT and SNEGSKA (reference sequence).

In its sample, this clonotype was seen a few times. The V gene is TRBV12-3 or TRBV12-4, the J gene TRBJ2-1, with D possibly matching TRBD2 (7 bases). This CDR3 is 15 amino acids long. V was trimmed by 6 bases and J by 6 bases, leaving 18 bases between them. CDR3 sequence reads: CASSRPRGEGNEQFF. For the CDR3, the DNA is TGTGCCAGCAGCAGACCTAGGGGGGAGGGCAATGAGCAGTTCTTC.

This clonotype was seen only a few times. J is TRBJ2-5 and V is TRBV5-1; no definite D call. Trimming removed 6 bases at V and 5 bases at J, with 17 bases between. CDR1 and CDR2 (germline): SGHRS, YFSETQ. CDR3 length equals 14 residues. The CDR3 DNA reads TGCGCCAGCACCCTACCAGGCGTAGGGGAGACCCAGTACTTC. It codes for CASTLPGVGETQYF.

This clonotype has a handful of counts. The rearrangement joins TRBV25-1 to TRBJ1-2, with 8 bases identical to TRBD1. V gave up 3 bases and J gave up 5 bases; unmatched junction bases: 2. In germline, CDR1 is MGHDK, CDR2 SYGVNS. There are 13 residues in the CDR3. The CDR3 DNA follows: TGTGCCAGCAGTGAGGACAGGGCATATGGCTACACCTTC. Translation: CASSEDRAYGYTF.

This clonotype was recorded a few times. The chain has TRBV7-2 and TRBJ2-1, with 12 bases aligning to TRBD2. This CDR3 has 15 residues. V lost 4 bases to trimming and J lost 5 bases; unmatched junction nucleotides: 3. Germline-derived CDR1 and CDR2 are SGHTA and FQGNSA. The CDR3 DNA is TGTGCCAGCAGCTATAGGACTAGCGGGGACAATGAGCAGTTCTTC. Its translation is CASSYRTSGDNEQFF. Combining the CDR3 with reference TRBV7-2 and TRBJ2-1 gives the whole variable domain GAGVSQSPSNKVTEKGKDVELRCDPISGHTALYWYRQSLGQGLEFLIYFQGNSAPDKSGLPSDRFSAERTGGSVSTLTIQRTQQEDSAVYLCASSYRTSGDNEQFFGPGTRLTVL.

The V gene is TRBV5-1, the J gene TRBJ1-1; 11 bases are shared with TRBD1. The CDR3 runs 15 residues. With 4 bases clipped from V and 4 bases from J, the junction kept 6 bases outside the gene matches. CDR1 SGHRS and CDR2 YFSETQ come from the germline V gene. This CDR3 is CASSAPGQGGTEAFF. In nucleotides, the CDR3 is TGCGCCAGCAGCGCCCCGGGACAGGGGGGCACTGAAGCTTTCTTT.

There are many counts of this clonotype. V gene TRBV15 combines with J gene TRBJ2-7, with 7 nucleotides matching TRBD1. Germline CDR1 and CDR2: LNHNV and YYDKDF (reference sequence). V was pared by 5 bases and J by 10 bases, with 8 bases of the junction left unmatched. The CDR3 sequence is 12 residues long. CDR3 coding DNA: TGTGCCACCAGCCCTAAGACAGGGCGACAGTACTTC. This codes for CATSPKTGRQYF. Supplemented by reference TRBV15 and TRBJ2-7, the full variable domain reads DAMVIQNPRYQVTQFGKPVTLSCSQTLNHNVMYWYQQKSSQAPKLLFHYYDKDFNNEADTPDNFQSRRPNTSFCFLDIRSPGLGDTAMYLCATSPKTGRQYFGPGTRLTVT.

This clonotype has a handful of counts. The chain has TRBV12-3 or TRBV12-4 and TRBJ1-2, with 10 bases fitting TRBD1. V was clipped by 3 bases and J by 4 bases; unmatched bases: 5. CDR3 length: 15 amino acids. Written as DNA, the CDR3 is TGTGCCAGCAGTTTTCAGACAGGGGGCGGCTATGGCTACACCTTC. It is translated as CASSFQTGGGYGYTF.

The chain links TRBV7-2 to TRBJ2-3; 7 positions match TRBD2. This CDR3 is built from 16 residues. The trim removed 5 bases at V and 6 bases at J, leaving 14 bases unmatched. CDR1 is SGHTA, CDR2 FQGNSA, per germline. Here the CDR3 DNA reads TGTGCCAGCAGCCTGTACCTCTATCAGGGAGGGGATACGCAGTATTTT. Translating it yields CASSLYLYQGGDTQYF.

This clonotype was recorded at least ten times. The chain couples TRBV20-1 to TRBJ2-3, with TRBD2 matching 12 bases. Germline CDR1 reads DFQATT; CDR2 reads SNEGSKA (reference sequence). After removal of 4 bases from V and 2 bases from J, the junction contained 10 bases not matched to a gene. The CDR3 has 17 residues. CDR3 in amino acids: CSATLAGGIRYTDTQYF. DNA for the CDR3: TGCAGTGCTACACTAGCGGGGGGAATACGATACACAGATACGCAGTATTTT.

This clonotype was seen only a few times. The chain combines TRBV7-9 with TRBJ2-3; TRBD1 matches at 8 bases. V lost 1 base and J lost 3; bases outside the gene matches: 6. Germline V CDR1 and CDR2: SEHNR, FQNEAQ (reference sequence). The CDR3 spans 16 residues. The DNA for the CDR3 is TGTGCCAGCAGCTTAGGCGGGACAGGCCCTACAGATACGCAGTATTTT. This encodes CASSLGGTGPTDTQYF. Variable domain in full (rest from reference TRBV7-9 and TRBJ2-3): DTGVSQNPRHKITKRGQNVTFRCDPISEHNRLYWYRQTLGQGPEFLTYFQNEAQLEKSRLLSDRFSAERPKGSFSTLEIQRTEQGDSAMYLCASSLGGTGPTDTQYFGPGTRLTVL.

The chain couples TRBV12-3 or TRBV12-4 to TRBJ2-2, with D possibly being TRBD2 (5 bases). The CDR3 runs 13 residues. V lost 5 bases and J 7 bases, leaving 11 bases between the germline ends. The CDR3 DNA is TGTGCCAGCAGTGAGGACTCTCTCGGGGAGCTGTTTTTT. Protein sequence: CASSEDSLGELFF.

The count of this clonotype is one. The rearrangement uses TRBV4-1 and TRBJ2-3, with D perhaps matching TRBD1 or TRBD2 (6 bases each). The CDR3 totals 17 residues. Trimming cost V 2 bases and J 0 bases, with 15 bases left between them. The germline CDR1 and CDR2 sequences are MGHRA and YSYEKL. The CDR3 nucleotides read TGCGCCAGCAGCCAACAAGGGGGGCCCATTAGCACAGATACGCAGTATTTT. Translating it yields CASSQQGGPISTDTQYF.

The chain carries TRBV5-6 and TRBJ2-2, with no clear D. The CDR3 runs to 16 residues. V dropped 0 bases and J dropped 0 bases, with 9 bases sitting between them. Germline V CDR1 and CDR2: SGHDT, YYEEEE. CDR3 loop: CASSLAAVSNTGELFF. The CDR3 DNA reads TGTGCCAGCAGCTTGGCGGCGGTGTCGAACACCGGGGAGCTGTTTTTT.

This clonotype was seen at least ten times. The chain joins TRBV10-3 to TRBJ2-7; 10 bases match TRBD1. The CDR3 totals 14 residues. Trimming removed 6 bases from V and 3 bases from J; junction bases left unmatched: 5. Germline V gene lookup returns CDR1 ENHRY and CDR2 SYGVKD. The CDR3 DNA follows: TGTGCCATCAGGGGGACAGGGGCTGACTACGAGCAGTACTTC. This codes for CAIRGTGADYEQYF.

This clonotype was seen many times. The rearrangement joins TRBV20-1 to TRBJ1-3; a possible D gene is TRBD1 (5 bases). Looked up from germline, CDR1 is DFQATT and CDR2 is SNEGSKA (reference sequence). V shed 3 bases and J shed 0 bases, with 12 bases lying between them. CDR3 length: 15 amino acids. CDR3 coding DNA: TGCAGTGCTAGTACAGGACTCCGCTCTGGAAACACCATATATTTT. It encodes CSASTGLRSGNTIYF.